This entry features one T cell receptor beta chain sequence. Its antigen is still unknown. This record belongs to a study of T-cell memory formation after mild COVID-19. Study-level background: The TCR clusters were mostly specific to one donor. Findings of the study overall: Shrinking CD4+ clones resided mostly in CM and EM, and CD8+ ones in EMRA.

From germline, CDR1 is MGHRA and CDR2 YSYEKL. The CDR3 is made up of 15 amino acids. The V end was cut by 7 bases, the J end by 1 base, with 16 bases between. MiXCR, applied by TCRdb to the 5' RACE reads, yields one record per CDR3 protein. The sample includes fewer than 60,000 distinct CDR3 sequences, 28% of them seen just once. The chain joins TRBV4-1 to TRBJ1-1, with D perhaps matching TRBD1 (6 bases). The clonotype originates from a man younger than 30 who had mild COVID-19 (a few samples of this study predate the infection). Cell type and time point are not known. Sequencing was carried out using PBMCs or a T cell subset sorted from them (not recorded which). CDR3 sequence reads: CASTSEWTANTEAFF. CDR3 coding DNA: TGCGCCAGCACCTCGGAGTGGACAGCGAACACTGAAGCTTTCTTT.